This record covers a single TCR beta chain. The sample holds a few counts of this clonotype. Its antigen is not yet known. Base qualities are not provided; no much larger clone lies one nucleotide away. The data were taken from a study of glioma-infiltrating T cells (dated by TCRdb to the mid-2010s). For context, the study as a whole: The study sequenced TCR alpha- and beta-chain repertoires from glioma tissue, from non-neoplastic brain tissue and from matched peripheral blood mononuclear cells. The paired cohort was made up of three low-grade glioma patients, under ten primary glioblastoma patients and three non-glioma patients who contributed non-neoplastic brain tissue. Each tissue-infiltrating repertoire was compared with the same patient's peripheral blood repertoire to measure divergence between tissue and blood T-cell populations. Findings and caveats that apply to the study as a whole: Tissue and blood shared very few CDR3 sequences, a result attributed to high CDR3 diversity and limited sampling. Group comparisons were based on small numbers of patients: three non-neoplastic, three low-grade glioma and several glioblastoma patients. VJ-independent divergence between tissue and blood was lower than expected in non-neoplastic patients but higher than expected in all gliomas, particularly low-grade gliomas.

The iRepertoire nested amplicon-rescue multiplex PCR (arm-PCR) platform was used to amplify TCR alpha and beta CDR3 regions from RNA. The input for one-step reverse transcription and amplification was roughly 85-400 ng of tissue mRNA or PBMC total RNA. After bead purification, a secondary multiplex PCR added Illumina adapters, and libraries were gel-purified between 200 and 400 bp. Libraries carried internal 6-nucleotide barcodes used for demultiplexing. Libraries were sequenced on an Illumina MiSeq with 2x220 or 2x250 nucleotide paired-end reads. As for how the authors treated the data: FLASH 1.2.11 was used to merge paired reads, and BWA-MEM then aligned the reads to the GRCh37 human genome before TRA and TRB reads were extracted. For V and J assignment, an IMGT-derived reference of cassette sequences and CDR3 motifs that included pseudogenes was used. Reads were translated in three frames, and productive CDR3s were defined as those with a C...FGXG motif and no stop codons. Unique combinations of V-J cassette pair and CDR3 amino acid sequence were defined as clonotypes. Hamming distance filtering was applied to reads, with thresholds set by the sequence error rate of each sample in mapped regions. TCRdb trimmed public reads at Q25 via fastp, called clones via MiXCR and kept in-frame beta chains. Here each entry gathers all rows of one CDR3 protein and keeps the most common genes and DNA. TCRdb's processing, not the authors', yielded these V and J calls. The sample records about 140,000 distinct CDR3 sequences, roughly two fifths of which are singletons. The leading ten clones occupy roughly 20% of the sample.

Looking up the germline V gene yields CDR1 SGHTA and CDR2 FQGNSA. The CDR3 has 14 amino acids, counting the end cysteine and phenylalanine. Solely the CDR3 DNA is kept, with 42 bases framed from the first base. V is cut by 1 base and J by 1 base, and the space between the germline ends is 4 bases. The sequence was obtained from a human donor with low-grade glioma or glioblastoma, undergoing nonglioma brain surgery, or in good health (not recorded which). The sample comprised glioma tissue, nonneoplastic brain tissue, or PBMCs (not recorded which). Recombination joined TRBV7-2 with TRBJ2-2, with the D segment identity uncertain. Read as DNA, the sequence is TGTGCCAGCAGCTTAGAGGGGAACACCGGGGAGCTGTTTTTT. The encoded protein is CASSLEGNTGELFF. Full variable domain (CDR3 extended with the reference TRBV7-2 and TRBJ2-2 proteins): GAGVSQSPSNKVTEKGKDVELRCDPISGHTALYWYRQSLGQGLEFLIYFQGNSAPDKSGLPSDRFSAERTGGSVSTLTIQRTQQEDSAVYLCASSLEGNTGELFFGEGSRLTVL.